This T cell receptor (beta chain) derives from a study of cytomegalovirus exposure and HLA in healthy donors (dated by TCRdb to the late 2010s). About the full investigation: An earlier analysis of fewer than 750 of the donors reported about 300 Gb of sequence data and around 120 million unique TCR beta sequences obtained from about 180 million T cells. The study combined high-throughput TCR immunosequencing, statistical association of individual TCRs with disease status, and machine learning to predict cytomegalovirus infection status. HLA typing included class I and class II loci at four-digit resolution. An early release that covered about 600 HLA-typed donors contained about 290 gigabases of sequencing data and about 84 million unique TCR sequences. In addition to the first cohort of 666 subjects, a separate validation cohort of about 120 different subjects was used. Genome-wide SNP genotypes for about 65% of the 666 donors were used in a later genetic analysis, which treated that subset as a discovery cohort. The number of typed donors differed by locus: about 629-640 for A, B, C, DRB1 and DQB1; approximately 520 for DQA1; around 610 for DPA1; and some 430 for DPB1. Rather than using new phenotypic data, the later analysis identified candidate immune exposures from TCR beta sequences and from how often those sequences occurred across donors. Of the 300 to 400 genotyped donors, 65% to 90% fell in the genetic ancestry cluster associated with self-reported Caucasian donors. A later analysis re-analyzed previously published TCR beta repertoires from 550 to 700 donors and added high-resolution HLA genotyping to study TCR occurrence patterns. On average, over 200,000 unique TCR beta nucleotide sequences were sequenced per donor among 398 genotyped donors of the cohort, with 15% to 20% of those sequences being non-productive. To decide whether each TCR beta V gene segment behaved as functional or pseudogenic, an earlier analysis of approximately 600 of the donors relied on high-throughput TCR beta sequencing. The study profiled the T cell repertoires of hundreds of subjects by immunosequencing and related them to cytomegalovirus serostatus. Roughly 5 DR-DQ haplotypes were handled as single units for association and clustering, since linkage in the cohort was strong. Donor age, sex, ethnicity and CMV serostatus were compiled together with the repertoire data. The study aimed to test whether signatures of past pathogen exposure could be identified by cataloging public T cell receptors. All discovery cohort repertoires had been generated using a single sequencing platform. What the research found in general, with its limitations: A later analysis associated around 16,000 TCR beta sequences with specific HLA alleles at a false discovery rate of 0.05. Because the 87-base-pair reads could not distinguish some IMGT-functional V segments, including TRBV6-2 and TRBV6-3, those segments were excluded. For the cohort, immune exposure information was limited to CMV serostatus. A further reported finding was that TCR beta sequences accurately predicted the HLA-A and HLA-B alleles for most subjects in the first cohort. When HLA alleles, especially DR and DQ, strongly co-occurred, attributing TCR associations to individual alleles was difficult. In a later analysis, TCR association rates were found to vary across HLA loci, with the most associated TCRs seen for DRB1 alleles and the fewest for HLA-C alleles. Several of the top co-occurrence clusters appeared to be linked to parvovirus B19, influenza, CMV and Epstein-Barr virus, according to a later analysis. Because counts were too low, seventeen rarely observed V segments, including chromosome 9 orphons, were left out of the earlier analysis of about 620 of the donors. A later genetic analysis associated a missense DCLRE1C variant with V-gene and J-gene trimming of TCR beta chains, and an independent cohort replicated the association. Linkage disequilibrium might explain the correlated functional status among segregating V segments, but an unknown experimental factor could not be ruled out. Compared with equally common non-associated chains, HLA-associated TCR beta chains in a later analysis were more clonally expanded and had lower generation probabilities. The authors suggested that the approach could potentially be generalized to other disease states and immunological phenotypes. A cluster of highly shared sequence variants was judged likely to represent a technical artifact of the sequencing pipeline. An earlier analysis of approximately 600 of the donors showed that most TCR beta V segments appeared in productive rearrangements either about 90% or about 30% of the time, which broadly matched IMGT annotations. The study gave a list of 150 to 200 TCR beta chains associated with cytomegalovirus. The cohort was sequenced for TCR beta chains only, and without alpha or paired-chain data the features that could be detected were limited. HLA typing was unavailable for some donors at each locus, so association tests used only the typed subset. Most TCR sequences were observed very rarely across donors, whereas some public TCRs were present in many individuals. Three of the identified cytomegalovirus-associated TCR beta chains were confirmed in vitro to be specific for cytomegalovirus antigens. A later analysis found that most CMV-associated TCR beta chains appeared HLA-restricted, with HLA associations seemingly driven largely by CMV exposure. Cytomegalovirus status was reported to be diagnosed by the classifier with high specificity and sensitivity in both the original and validation cohorts. The presence/absence analyses assumed that sequencing depth was roughly uniform across donors, and that assumption may not be true. According to a later genetic analysis, donors in an Asian-associated ancestry cluster had fewer N-insertions in productive TCRs than the approximately 710-donor mean.

The library came from the immunoSEQ multiplex PCR assay. For the multiplex PCR, a mixture combining 60 forward primers for TCR Vbeta segments and 13 reverse primers for TCR Jbeta segments was used. Amplification of the CDR3 region of rearranged TCR beta genes was performed with a multiplex PCR assay on genomic DNA. Amplified TCR beta libraries were sequenced as 87-base-pair reads on the Illumina HiSeq System. As for the authors' bioinformatics: In a later analysis, around 80 million unique TCR beta chains were counted across the 650 to 750 repertoires, and around 10 million of these chains were shared by at least two donors. To remove PCR and sequencing errors, raw reads were error-corrected and collapsed into unique sequences using a nearest-neighbor algorithm that merged closely related sequences. Alignment of CDR3 sequences to IMGT reference sequences was used to assign V, D and J gene segments. For a sequence to be retained, a match of at least six nucleotides was required to both a V gene segment and a J gene segment. Rearrangements were called productive when the CDR3 lacked stop codons and stayed in frame with V and J; all others were non-productive. Following IMGT convention, CDR3 was defined as the stretch from the second conserved V-encoded cysteine to the conserved J-encoded phenylalanine. The earlier analysis of some 600 of the donors excluded sequences that lacked an unambiguous match to a single V gene segment. An earlier analysis of just under 600 of the donors called V segments functional above 56.7% productive rearrangements and segregating when the between-donor standard deviation exceeded 5%. A statistical classification framework was developed to diagnose cytomegalovirus status using the catalog of TCR beta chain sequences. A later analysis assigned V and J genes by comparing TCR nucleotide sequences with IMGT/GENE-DB human TR gene sequences. The TCRdist pipeline was used in a later analysis to assign CDR3 sequences and most-parsimonious VDJ recombination scenarios. A later analysis defined each TCR beta chain by its CDR3 amino acid sequence plus V-gene family, and excluded reads lacking a unique V-gene family. A later analysis removed roughly 590 highly shared, low-generation-probability nucleotide sequences to deal with suspected cross-contamination and a sequencing artifact. A later analysis calculated a clonal expansion index for each public chain from normalized within-repertoire ranks of inferred template counts. A later analysis computed generation probabilities with a VDJ recombination model fitted to out-of-frame rearrangements, and checked the results against IGoR. A later analysis scored TCR-TCR, TCR-HLA and TCR-CMV co-occurrence with hypergeometric tests, applying a repertoire-size bias correction to TCR pairs. A later analysis estimated false discovery rates by permuting HLA or CMV assignments 20 times. In a later analysis, co-occurring TCRs were grouped with DBSCAN, and TCRdist sequence similarity was added when clustering was performed within HLA-allele-positive subsets. Repertoires with fewer than 30,000 or more than 120,000 public chains were left out of co-occurrence clustering, as were about five repertoires with anomalous nucleotide sharing. The immuneACCESS repertoire file appears here via TCRdb, limited to in-frame rearrangements. These files lack a portion of the clones; in checked studies, under half of the deficit traces to unresolved V genes, and the cause of the others is not known. Clone size and the V and J calls come from that table; the DNA yielded D and trimming. The sample table records fewer than 200,000 clones; roughly nine tenths of these occur just once. Around 0.98% of the sample belongs to the ten largest clones.

V gives up 6 bases and J gives up 10 bases, and the segment between their germline ends measures 19 bases. Including cysteine and phenylalanine, the CDR3 has 13 amino acids. Solely the CDR3 DNA is kept, with 39 bases framed from the first base. CDR1 and CDR2 are drawn from the germline V gene (reference sequence): SEHNR, FQNEAQ. In total, 500 to 700 healthy bone marrow donors made up the cohort. Cohort members were all nominally healthy when sampled, although unrecorded immune exposures were likely present. The donor was CMV seronegative and was included in the group of several hundred seronegative cohort members. Every donor gave a peripheral blood sample, and the peripheral blood mononuclear cells from that sample were used for TCR beta sequencing. Genomic DNA extraction from the blood cell samples was performed with the Qiagen DNeasy Blood Extraction Kit. Note on this clone: This receptor's antigen is unknown. No quality values exist for individual bases; no much larger clone is one base distant.

This receptor chain uses TRBV7-9 and TRBJ2-7; matching of 5 bases hints at TRBD1 as the D gene. The source of this sequence is a boy younger than 10 in good health and CMV-seronegative. Source material: PBMCs. The nucleotide sequence reads as follows: TGTGCCAGCAGTTTTATTGGGGAAGGGGCCCAGTACTTC. Translated, this is CASSFIGEGAQYF.